A single sample is the source of the 15 T cell receptor beta chains below, sequenced in a study of blood T cell repertoires in COVID-19. TCRdb's copy holds only in-frame clones and misses some; the assay was immunoSEQ multiplex PCR. There are fewer than 250,000 clones in the sample; 75% to 85% occur only once, and about 7.4% lies in the top ten. The sample taken for sequencing was peripheral blood. These TCRs come from a woman between 50 and 59 years old with acute or convalescent COVID-19.

The gene calls are TRBV29-1 and TRBJ2-1, with D possibly TRBD2 on 5 matching bases. Germline assignment: CDR1 SQVTM and CDR2 ANQGSEA. V lost 6 bases to trimming and J lost 3 bases, with 12 bases between them. The CDR3 is 13 residues long. The CDR3 loop is CSVAGLNYNEQFF. CDR3 in DNA: TGCAGCGTGGCAGGACTGAACTACAATGAGCAGTTCTTC.

The J gene is TRBJ1-2, the V gene TRBV29-1; D gene unclear. CDR1 and CDR2 (germline): SQVTM, ANQGSEA. V was shortened by 4 bases and J by 0 bases, with 6 bases between the two germline ends. There are 12 residues in the CDR3. CDR3 coding DNA: TGCAGCGTTGGCGGGGCTAACTATGGCTACACCTTC. Its translation is CSVGGANYGYTF.

This chain links TRBV11-2 with TRBJ2-3, with 7 nucleotides matching TRBD1. This CDR3 has 15 amino acids. Germline V CDR1 and CDR2: SGHAT, FQNNGV. Trimming at V came to 0 bases and at J to 3 bases, leaving 3 bases not matched to a gene. The CDR3 coding sequence is TGTGCCAGCAGCTTAGACAGGGGGATGACAGATACGCAGTATTTT. This translates into CASSLDRGMTDTQYF. The complete variable domain, with remaining parts taken from reference TRBV11-2 and TRBJ2-3, reads EAGVAQSPRYKIIEKRQSVAFWCNPISGHATLYWYQQILGQGPKLLIQFQNNGVVDDSQLPKDRFSAERLKGVDSTLKIQPAKLEDSAVYLCASSLDRGMTDTQYFGPGTRLTVL.

The chain links TRBV5-6 to TRBJ2-5, with TRBD2 matching 13 bases. Looked up from germline, CDR1 is SGHDT and CDR2 is YYEEEE. V lost 0 bases to trimming and J lost 5 bases; unmatched junction nucleotides: 4. CDR3 length: 16 amino acids. CDR3 sequence reads: CASSLALAGGSETQYF. The CDR3 nucleotides read TGTGCCAGCAGCTTGGCACTAGCGGGAGGGTCCGAGACCCAGTACTTC.

In DNA, the CDR3 is TGTGCTAGTGGAACCGGGGGTGGAGAGACCCAGTACTTC. The encoded protein is CASGTGGGETQYF. V and J are TRBV12-5 and TRBJ2-5; TRBD2 might be the D (6 bases). V lost 6 bases and J lost 4, with 12 bases in between. This CDR3 spans 13 amino acids. Germline CDR1 is LGHNT and CDR2 is FRNRAP. Full variable domain (missing parts from reference TRBV12-5 and TRBJ2-5): DARVTQTPRHKVTEMGQEVTMRCQPILGHNTVFWYRQTMMQGLELLAYFRNRAPLDDSGMPKDRFSAEMPDATLATLKIQPSEPRDSAVYFCASGTGGGETQYFGPGTRLLVL.

The chain carries TRBV24-1 and TRBJ1-2, with D possibly matching TRBD1 (5 bases). V was shortened by 10 bases and J by 4 bases, with 18 bases between the two germline ends. The CDR3 is made up of 14 amino acids. Germline V gene sequence: CDR1 KGHDR, CDR2 SFDVKD. The CDR3 DNA reads TGTGCCACGTCGTCGGGGGAGTCAATCTATGGCTACACCTTC. This codes for CATSSGESIYGYTF.

This chain uses TRBV4-3 with TRBJ2-6; possible D gene TRBD2, 5 bases. CDR3 length equals 18 residues. The ends were cut back, 0 bases at V and 0 bases at J, with 12 bases in the middle. Germline CDR1 and CDR2: LGHNA and YSLEER. CDR3 bases: TGCGCCAGCAGCCAAGATACGGGGATCCTCTCTGGGGCCAACGTCCTGACTTTC. Translating gives CASSQDTGILSGANVLTF.

This clone was counted only a few times. The gene calls are TRBV10-3 and TRBJ1-4; TRBD1 matches 9 bases. CDR3 length: 14 amino acids. Trimming at V came to 8 bases and at J to 7 bases, leaving 8 bases not matched to a gene. Germline V CDR1 and CDR2: ENHRY, SYGVKD. The CDR3 reads CAIGTGQGREKLFF. CDR3 nucleotides: TGTGCCATCGGTACGGGACAGGGTCGTGAAAAACTGTTTTTT.

The V and J genes are TRBV6-2 or TRBV6-3 and TRBJ2-7; 8 nucleotides align to TRBD2. CDR1 and CDR2 from the germline V gene are MNHEY and SVGEGT. The V gene end was trimmed by 6 bases and the J gene end by 1 base; junction bases not matched to a gene: 2. This CDR3 has 13 amino acids. The CDR3 spells CASSPGGSYEQYF. DNA of the CDR3: TGTGCCAGCAGCCCGGGGGGGTCCTACGAGCAGTACTTC.

V usage is TRBV10-3 and J usage is TRBJ2-3; D possibly corresponds to TRBD1 (5 bases). The germline V gene encodes CDR1 ENHRY and CDR2 SYGVKD. V lost 0 bases and J lost 4, with 8 bases in between. The CDR3 runs to 14 residues. CDR3 in amino acids: CAISESRESDTQYF. As DNA, the CDR3 is TGTGCCATCAGTGAGTCCAGGGAATCAGATACGCAGTATTTT.

This clone has only one observation. V gene TRBV24-1 combines with J gene TRBJ1-5; TRBD1 matches 10 bases. With V trimmed by 3 bases and J by 3 bases, 4 bases remained unmatched. The germline V gene has CDR1 KGHDR and CDR2 SFDVKD. There are 16 residues in the CDR3. The CDR3 sequence is CATSDGTGALNQPQHF. The CDR3 DNA reads TGTGCCACCAGTGATGGGACAGGGGCCCTCAATCAGCCCCAGCATTTT.

In its sample, this clone was seen a few times. V is TRBV7-9 and J is TRBJ2-7; the match to TRBD2 covers 8 bases. The germline V gene encodes CDR1 SEHNR and CDR2 FQNEAQ (reference sequence). Unmatched junction bases numbered 11, after V lost 8 bases and J lost 5 bases. The CDR3 runs to 14 residues. This CDR3 reads CASGTGTSSHEQYF. The CDR3 coding sequence is TGTGCCAGCGGTACCGGGACTAGTAGTCACGAGCAGTACTTC.

The chain carries TRBV18 and TRBJ2-2, with D perhaps TRBD1 (6 bases). V was clipped by 2 bases and J by 0 bases, with 25 bases between them. Germline loops: CDR1 KGHSH, CDR2 LQKENI. This CDR3 is 21 amino acids long. The DNA of the CDR3 is TGTGCCAGCTCACCAGCCCGGGACACACTTCGCGAAACCGCGAACACCGGGGAGCTGTTTTTT. This translates into CASSPARDTLRETANTGELFF.

The CDR3 DNA reads as TGTGCCAGCAGCTTTTGGACGGGGGAACGTAGTCAGCCCCAGCATTTT. This encodes CASSFWTGERSQPQHF. The rearrangement links TRBV7-9 to TRBJ1-5, with a possible D match to TRBD1 (5 bases). This CDR3 contains 16 residues. Germline V lookup: CDR1 SEHNR, CDR2 FQNEAQ (reference sequence). Between the trimmed V and J ends, which lost 3 bases and 6 bases, there was a span of 18 bases.

The V call is TRBV3-1 (or the pseudogene TRBV3-2), the J call TRBJ2-1, with TRBD2 matching 11 bases. Germline V gene sequence: CDR1 LGHDT, CDR2 YNNKEL (reference sequence). J gave up 7 bases and V 7 bases, and 6 bases lay outside the gene matches. The CDR3 is 14 amino acids. The CDR3 DNA sequence: TGTGCCAGCATGCCGGGACTAGCGGTGAATGAGCAGTTCTTC. Protein product: CASMPGLAVNEQFF.